The next 22 T cell receptor beta chains were all read from a single sample in a study of blood T cell repertoires in COVID-19. Produced via immunoSEQ multiplex PCR; TCRdb's table is partial and in-frame only. The sample includes 400,000 to 450,000 clones, about 90% seen only once; the top ten take less than 0.95%. The source material was peripheral blood. The receptors derive from a man between 18 and 29 years old with COVID-19, enrolled during active disease.

V usage is TRBV12-5 and J usage is TRBJ2-7, with a possible D match to TRBD1 (6 bases). Trimming removed 6 bases from V and 0 bases from J, with 15 bases in between. The germline CDR1 and CDR2 sequences are LGHNT and FRNRAP. The CDR3 consists of 15 residues. The CDR3 DNA reads TGTGCTAGTGGACCTCCCGACAGGTTCTCCTACGAGCAGTACTTC. Translated, it gives CASGPPDRFSYEQYF.

The V and J genes are TRBV27 and TRBJ2-2, with a weak D call TRBD2 (6 bases). Germline V gene lookup returns CDR1 MNHEY and CDR2 SMNVEV (reference sequence). Trimming shortened V by 4 bases and J by 0 bases, and 12 bases separated the two germline ends. The CDR3 runs 16 residues. CDR3 residues: CASSSYGGPNTGELFF. CDR3 bases: TGTGCCAGCAGTTCTTACGGGGGACCGAACACCGGGGAGCTGTTTTTT.

CDR3 sequence: CASSEERGTGKGNQPQHF. The CDR3, as DNA: TGTGCCAGCAGCGAAGAGAGAGGGACAGGGAAGGGCAATCAGCCCCAGCATTTT. J is TRBJ1-5 and V is TRBV21-1; the listed D gene, TRBD1, was not tested against the DNA. TRBV21-1 is assigned pseudogene status. This CDR3 is built from 18 residues.

The chain couples TRBV24-1 to TRBJ2-1; a possible D gene is TRBD1 (6 bases). CDR1 and CDR2 (germline): KGHDR, SFDVKD. V lost 4 bases to trimming and J lost 13 bases, with 19 bases between them. CDR3 size: 14 residues. CDR3 loop: CATSDPGQPLEQFF. The CDR3 coding sequence is TGTGCCACCAGTGACCCCGGACAGCCCCTTGAACAGTTCTTC.

This rearrangement joins TRBV6-5 to TRBJ1-2, with a possible D match to TRBD1 (6 bases). With 6 bases removed from V and 1 base from J, the gap between germline ends came to 12 bases. The length of the CDR3 is 14 residues. The germline gives CDR1 MNHEY, CDR2 SVGAGI. CDR3 protein: CASSLDSHNYGYTF. The CDR3, as DNA: TGTGCCAGCAGCTTGGACAGCCATAACTATGGCTACACCTTC.

J is TRBJ2-1 and V is TRBV9, with D possibly matching TRBD2 (7 bases). Germline lookup yields CDR1 SGDLS and CDR2 YYNGEE. The length of the CDR3 is 17 residues. V shed 0 bases and J shed 1 base, with 14 bases lying between them. The CDR3 spells CASSVAGVGGSYNEQFF. The CDR3 DNA reads as TGTGCCAGCAGCGTAGCAGGGGTCGGGGGGTCCTACAATGAGCAGTTCTTC.

The chain uses TRBV2 and TRBJ1-2; 9 bases fit TRBD1. Germline CDR1 and CDR2: SNHLY and FYNNEI. The CDR3 is 14 amino acids. The ends lost 3 bases at V and 5 bases at J; junction bases unmatched: 4. CDR3 nucleotide sequence: TGTGCCAGCAGTGATGGGACAGGGTTTTATGGCTACACCTTC. Protein sequence: CASSDGTGFYGYTF.

The rearrangement links TRBV27 to TRBJ1-1; D possibly corresponds to TRBD1 (6 bases). Germline V lookup: CDR1 MNHEY, CDR2 SMNVEV (reference sequence). The CDR3 contains 15 residues. V lost 1 base, J lost 1 base, and 10 bases lay in between. In DNA form, the CDR3 reads TGTGCCAGCAGTTTATTAGGGGGGGGGAACACTGAAGCTTTCTTT. This encodes CASSLLGGGNTEAFF.

This CDR3 reads CASSQYRAGNEQFF. CDR3 in DNA: TGTGCCAGCAGCCAATACAGGGCCGGCAATGAGCAGTTCTTC. The chain joins TRBV14 to TRBJ2-1, with D possibly being TRBD1 (6 bases). CDR1 is SGHDN, CDR2 FVKESK, per germline. The CDR3 has 14 amino acids. The ends were cut back, 2 bases at V and 6 bases at J, with 11 bases in the middle.

The rearrangement joins TRBV6-1 to TRBJ2-7; D possibly corresponds to TRBD2 (5 bases). Germline-derived CDR1 and CDR2 are MNHNS and SASEGT. The CDR3 is 15 amino acids. Trimming shortened V by 3 bases and J by 9 bases, and 21 bases separated the two germline ends. CDR3 coding DNA: TGTGCCAGCAGTGAGAGGGCCTCGGATAGAAAGGGGCAGTACTTC. It encodes CASSERASDRKGQYF.

The rearrangement joins TRBV27 to TRBJ2-2, with D possibly matching TRBD2 (6 bases). The length of the CDR3 is 14 residues. Germline V gene data show CDR1 as MNHEY and CDR2 as SMNVEV (reference sequence). V gave up 6 bases and J gave up 8 bases, with 16 bases separating them. The CDR3: CASSLRLDSGELFF. In DNA, the CDR3 is TGTGCCAGCAGCTTAAGACTAGACTCAGGGGAGCTGTTTTTT.

The chain couples TRBV20-1 to TRBJ2-1, with D perhaps TRBD1 (5 bases). The CDR3 extends over 13 amino acids. With 5 bases removed from V and 2 bases from J, the gap between germline ends came to 10 bases. Germline CDR1 and CDR2: DFQATT and SNEGSKA (reference sequence). DNA of the CDR3: TGCAGTGCTGGTGGGGCCCCCTACAATGAGCAGTTCTTC. This sequence encodes CSAGGAPYNEQFF.

This chain uses TRBV27 with TRBJ1-2, with D possibly matching TRBD1 (6 bases). CDR3 size: 13 residues. Germline V gives CDR1 MNHEY, CDR2 SMNVEV (reference sequence). V lost 2 bases to trimming and J lost 5 bases, with 9 bases between them. CDR3 region: CASSLRGGYGYTF. CDR3 coding DNA: TGTGCCAGCAGTTTAAGGGGGGGTTATGGCTACACCTTC.

J is TRBJ2-3 and V is TRBV4-1, with a tentative D call TRBD2 (6 bases). Germline V lookup: CDR1 MGHRA, CDR2 YSYEKL. The CDR3 extends over 16 amino acids. V shed 3 bases and J shed 1 base, with 14 bases lying between them. This CDR3 is CASSHKLAGRTDTQYF. The CDR3 DNA reads TGCGCCAGCAGCCATAAACTAGCCGGGCGCACAGATACGCAGTATTTT.

Of note for this clone: The junction does not match germline at one end; this may be a read error. The chain links TRBV12-3 or TRBV12-4 to TRBJ1-2, with 8 bases fitting TRBD1. This CDR3 has 12 amino acids. CDR3 sequence reads: CASSMSWTGRFF. The CDR3 DNA sequence: TGTGCCAGCTCGATGAGTTGGACAGGGAGATTCTTC.

The genes are TRBV7-8 and TRBJ1-6, with 8 bases aligning to TRBD1. The CDR3 contains 14 residues. The ends lost 3 bases at V and 9 bases at J; junction bases unmatched: 4. From germline, CDR1 is SGHVS and CDR2 FQNEAQ. The CDR3 sequence is CASSFGQGGSPLHF. CDR3 nucleotides: TGTGCCAGCAGCTTCGGACAGGGTGGTTCACCCCTCCACTTT.

This clone was recorded once. The rearrangement uses TRBV5-1 and TRBJ2-3; TRBD1 might be the D (7 bases). Germline V gene sequence: CDR1 SGHRS, CDR2 YFSETQ. The CDR3 has 16 amino acids. The V and J ends lost 2 bases and 1 base respectively, with 14 bases between them. This CDR3 is CASSLNRRGGTDTQYF. The CDR3 region has the DNA TGCGCCAGCAGCTTAAATCGCAGGGGGGGCACAGATACGCAGTATTTT.

The J gene is TRBJ2-2, the V gene TRBV9, with a weak D call TRBD2 (6 bases). Germline CDR1 reads SGDLS; CDR2 reads YYNGEE. V lost 0 bases and J 8 bases, leaving 11 bases between the germline ends. This CDR3 is 14 amino acids long. CDR3 sequence (DNA): TGTGCCAGCAGCGTAGAGCTAGCGAGAGGGGAGCTGTTTTTT. Amino acids: CASSVELARGELFF.

The chain has TRBV7-2 and TRBJ1-3, with D unresolved. Germline V gene sequence: CDR1 SGHTA, CDR2 FQGNSA. This CDR3 has 13 residues. V lost 3 bases, J lost 5 bases, and 8 bases lay in between. The CDR3, as DNA: TGTGCCAGCAGCTTGGCGGGAAGAAACACCATATATTTT. Its protein product is CASSLAGRNTIYF.

The rearrangement links TRBV3-1 (or the pseudogene TRBV3-2) to TRBJ2-5; 8 nucleotides match TRBD2. The V gene end was trimmed by 5 bases and the J gene end by 7 bases; junction bases not matched to a gene: 12. Germline V gene lookup returns CDR1 LGHDT and CDR2 YNNKEL (reference sequence). CDR3 length: 15 residues. The CDR3 sequence is CASSSRGGAEGTQYF. CDR3 coding DNA: TGTGCCAGCAGCTCCCGGGGGGGGGCCGAAGGGACCCAGTACTTC.

V is TRBV10-3 and J is TRBJ1-1, with 9 positions matching TRBD1. V dropped 3 bases and J dropped 7; count of bases not matched to a gene: 9. Per the germline V gene, CDR1 is ENHRY and CDR2 is SYGVKD. The CDR3 has 15 residues. The CDR3 region is CAISDPGQGYFEAFF. CDR3 sequence (DNA): TGTGCCATCAGTGATCCGGGACAGGGCTACTTTGAAGCTTTCTTT.

This clone has only one observation. J is TRBJ1-2 and V is TRBV6-5, with TRBD1 matching over 8 bases. Germline loops: CDR1 MNHEY, CDR2 SVGAGI. V was pared by 6 bases and J by 4 bases, with 7 bases of the junction left unmatched. The CDR3 is 14 residues long. The CDR3 coding sequence is TGTGCCAGCAGGCCGAGACAGGGGTCCTATGGCTACACCTTC. Translation gives CASRPRQGSYGYTF.